Listed below are T cell receptor beta chains from one sample, sequenced in a study of neurological immune-mediated disorders. TCRdb reanalysed the 5' RACE reads using MiXCR and keeps one entry per CDR3 protein. The data contain approximately 80,000 distinct CDR3 sequences, around 4.5% of them singletons. Specimen: PBMCs. The source is a woman aged 60-70 years with multiple sclerosis. CDR3s include the opening cysteine and the closing phenylalanine or tryptophan. Each record gives: CDR3 DNA, CDR3 protein, D gene, J gene, clone size, V gene. A D gene is named only where the DNA matches it firmly. The listing skips clone size in some rows; elsewhere it reads once, few, many or a size class.

CDR3 DNA: TGTGCCAGCAGCTTAGAGGGGGGGGCATTTTCAGGGACCCAGCATTTT; CDR3 protein: CASSLEGGAFSGTQHF; D gene: NA; J gene: TRBJ1-5; clone size: many; V gene: TRBV7-2
CDR3 DNA: TGTGCCAGCAGCCCTAGTCCGACAGGGTATAATGGCTACACCTTC; CDR3 protein: CASSPSPTGYNGYTF; D gene: TRBD1; J gene: TRBJ1-2; clone size: many; V gene: TRBV9
CDR3 DNA: TGCGCCAGCAGCGGGACGGCACAGGGGGCGGGTGAAAAACTGTTTTTT; CDR3 protein: CASSGTAQGAGEKLFF; D gene: TRBD1; J gene: TRBJ1-4; clone size: many; V gene: TRBV5-1
CDR3 DNA: TGCGCCAGCAGCTTGGGGGCGTCCGCCGTGACCGGAGATACGCAGTATTTT; CDR3 protein: CASSLGASAVTGDTQYF; D gene: NA; J gene: TRBJ2-3; clone size: many; V gene: TRBV5-1
CDR3 DNA: TGTGCCAGCAGCCAAGGTAGCGGGGGAGCAAACACCGGGGAGCTGTTTTTT; CDR3 protein: CASSQGSGGANTGELFF; D gene: TRBD2; J gene: TRBJ2-2; clone size: many; V gene: TRBV7-6
CDR3 DNA: TGTGCCAGCAGCTTACGGGCGGGGGGAACGTACAATGAGCAGTTCTTC; CDR3 protein: CASSLRAGGTYNEQFF; D gene: TRBD2; J gene: TRBJ2-1; clone size: many; V gene: TRBV7-2
CDR3 DNA: TGTGCCAGCAGTCCCGTCCCTAACTATGGCTACACCTTC; CDR3 protein: CASSPVPNYGYTF; D gene: NA; J gene: TRBJ1-2; clone size: many; V gene: TRBV27
CDR3 DNA: TGCGCCAGCAGCTCGGACGCTAGCTCCTATAATTCACCCCTCCACTTT; CDR3 protein: CASSSDASSYNSPLHF; D gene: NA; J gene: TRBJ1-6; clone size: many; V gene: TRBV5-1
CDR3 DNA: TGTGCCAGCAGCTCCATCGGGCAGGGGGCCCAAGAGACCCAGTACTTC; CDR3 protein: CASSSIGQGAQETQYF; D gene: TRBD1; J gene: TRBJ2-5; clone size: many; V gene: TRBV28
CDR3 DNA: TGCAGTGCTAGTTTGGGAATTAGCAATCAGCCCCAGCATTTT; CDR3 protein: CSASLGISNQPQHF; D gene: NA; J gene: TRBJ1-5; clone size: many; V gene: TRBV20-1
CDR3 DNA: TGTGCCAGTAGTATCACCCTGGCAAGCTCCTACGAGCAGTACTTC; CDR3 protein: CASSITLASSYEQYF; D gene: NA; J gene: TRBJ2-7; clone size: NA; V gene: TRBV19
CDR3 DNA: TGTGCCAGCAGTTTAGACTTATTGGGGGTCACCGGGGAGCTGTTTTTT; CDR3 protein: CASSLDLLGVTGELFF; D gene: NA; J gene: TRBJ2-2; clone size: many; V gene: TRBV12-3/TRBV12-4
CDR3 DNA: TGTGCCAGCAGCTTGTTTCAGGCTAACTATGGCTACACCTTC; CDR3 protein: CASSLFQANYGYTF; D gene: NA; J gene: TRBJ1-2; clone size: many; V gene: TRBV5-6
CDR3 DNA: TGTGCCAGCAGCCAGACAAAGCCCCCCTACGAGCAGTACTTC; CDR3 protein: CASSQTKPPYEQYF; D gene: NA; J gene: TRBJ2-7; clone size: many; V gene: TRBV12-3/TRBV12-4
CDR3 DNA: TGCAGTGCATACCCGGGACGGAGAAACACTGAAGCTTTCTTT; CDR3 protein: CSAYPGRRNTEAFF; D gene: NA; J gene: TRBJ1-1; clone size: many; V gene: TRBV20-1
CDR3 DNA: TGCGCCAGCAGCTTGGTAGCGGGGGGCCGGCATAATGAGCAGTTCTTC; CDR3 protein: CASSLVAGGRHNEQFF; D gene: TRBD2; J gene: TRBJ2-1; clone size: many; V gene: TRBV5-1
CDR3 DNA: TGTGCCACAGCCGGGACGGAGAACTACGAGCAGTACTTC; CDR3 protein: CATAGTENYEQYF; D gene: NA; J gene: TRBJ2-7; clone size: many; V gene: TRBV10-3
CDR3 DNA: TGTGCCAGCAGTGAGACCGAGACAGGGCCCCCTATTTCCTACGAGCAGTACTTC; CDR3 protein: CASSETETGPPISYEQYF; D gene: TRBD1; J gene: TRBJ2-7; clone size: many; V gene: TRBV2
CDR3 DNA: TGTGCCAGCAGCTCCGGACATCCGAACACTGAAGCTTTCTTT; CDR3 protein: CASSSGHPNTEAFF; D gene: NA; J gene: TRBJ1-1; clone size: once; V gene: TRBV7-9
CDR3 DNA: TGCAGTGCGCCGACTAGCGGGGGGGCTGATACGCAGTATTTT; CDR3 protein: CSAPTSGGADTQYF; D gene: TRBD2; J gene: TRBJ2-3; clone size: many; V gene: TRBV20-1
CDR3 DNA: TGTGCCAGCAGTTCCCCGGACAGTAACTATGGCTACACCTTC; CDR3 protein: CASSSPDSNYGYTF; D gene: NA; J gene: TRBJ1-2; clone size: NA; V gene: TRBV12-3/TRBV12-4
CDR3 DNA: TGTGCCAGCGCTCTCAATGCGGGGGCCAACGTCCTGACTTTC; CDR3 protein: CASALNAGANVLTF; D gene: NA; J gene: TRBJ2-6; clone size: many; V gene: TRBV3-1
CDR3 DNA: TGTGCCAGCAGCCCAGGGACAGGGTTGACCCAGTACTTC; CDR3 protein: CASSPGTGLTQYF; D gene: TRBD1; J gene: TRBJ2-5; clone size: many; V gene: TRBV7-7
CDR3 DNA: TGTGCCAGCAGGGGGGACAGGGCCGGCAATCAGCCCCAGCATTTT; CDR3 protein: CASRGDRAGNQPQHF; D gene: TRBD1; J gene: TRBJ1-5; clone size: many; V gene: TRBV12-3/TRBV12-4
CDR3 DNA: TGTGCCAGCAGCGTAGGTCCAGAGGGGTCCTACAATGAGCAGTTCTTC; CDR3 protein: CASSVGPEGSYNEQFF; D gene: NA; J gene: TRBJ2-1; clone size: many; V gene: TRBV9
CDR3 DNA: TGCGCCAGCAGCGATGGACGGGGGAGGCTCTTTTATGAAGCTTTCTTT; CDR3 protein: CASSDGRGRLFYEAFF; D gene: NA; J gene: TRBJ1-1; clone size: many; V gene: TRBV5-1
CDR3 DNA: TGTGCCAGCAGCCAGGTCTGGGGGAATGAGCAGTTCTTC; CDR3 protein: CASSQVWGNEQFF; D gene: NA; J gene: TRBJ2-1; clone size: many; V gene: TRBV7-2
CDR3 DNA: TGCAGTGCTCCGCGATGGACTAGCGGGGGCTCCTACGAGCAGTACTTC; CDR3 protein: CSAPRWTSGGSYEQYF; D gene: TRBD2; J gene: TRBJ2-7; clone size: many; V gene: TRBV20-1
CDR3 DNA: TGCAGTGCTAGAATGGGACAGGACTTACGCTACACCTTC; CDR3 protein: CSARMGQDLRYTF; D gene: TRBD1; J gene: TRBJ1-2; clone size: many; V gene: TRBV20-1
CDR3 DNA: TGTGCCAGCAGTCTACAGGGGCTCAATGAGCAGTTCTTC; CDR3 protein: CASSLQGLNEQFF; D gene: TRBD1; J gene: TRBJ2-1; clone size: many; V gene: TRBV3-1
CDR3 DNA: TGTGCCAGCAGCCAACTAGCGGGGGGGAAGACTAATACGCAGTATTTT; CDR3 protein: CASSQLAGGKTNTQYF; D gene: TRBD2; J gene: TRBJ2-3; clone size: many; V gene: TRBV14
CDR3 DNA: TGCGCCAGCAGCCTAGGGGTGGGGACAGCCGCTGAAGCTTTCTTT; CDR3 protein: CASSLGVGTAAEAFF; D gene: TRBD1; J gene: TRBJ1-1; clone size: many; V gene: TRBV5-1
CDR3 DNA: TGTGCCAGCAGCAAGAGGGGGCGAGCGGTACCGGAGACCCAGTACTTC; CDR3 protein: CASSKRGRAVPETQYF; D gene: TRBD1; J gene: TRBJ2-5; clone size: many; V gene: TRBV7-2
CDR3 DNA: TGCGCCAGCAGCCACCGGGACAGGGGTGACACCGGGGAGCTGTTTTTT; CDR3 protein: CASSHRDRGDTGELFF; D gene: TRBD1; J gene: TRBJ2-2; clone size: many; V gene: TRBV5-1
CDR3 DNA: TGTGCCAGCAGCTTAGCGCGGGGGACAGGGCATGGCTACACCTTC; CDR3 protein: CASSLARGTGHGYTF; D gene: TRBD1; J gene: TRBJ1-2; clone size: many; V gene: TRBV7-9
CDR3 DNA: TGTGCCAGCAGCGTAGAAGTGGAGGGTGTGGCTTTCTTT; CDR3 protein: CASSVEVEGVAFF; D gene: NA; J gene: TRBJ1-1; clone size: many; V gene: TRBV9
CDR3 DNA: TGTGCCAGCAGCCACTCCGGGACCGTGACTGAAGCTTTCTTT; CDR3 protein: CASSHSGTVTEAFF; D gene: NA; J gene: TRBJ1-1; clone size: many; V gene: TRBV3-1
CDR3 DNA: TGCGCCAGCAGCCCGAACCTTGGAGAGGCTTTCTTT; CDR3 protein: CASSPNLGEAFF; D gene: NA; J gene: TRBJ1-1; clone size: many; V gene: TRBV5-1
CDR3 DNA: TGTGCCAGCTCACTCTACACAGGATCGGATGAAAAACTGTTTTTT; CDR3 protein: CASSLYTGSDEKLFF; D gene: NA; J gene: TRBJ1-4; clone size: many; V gene: TRBV18
CDR3 DNA: TGTGCCAGCAGTGAACCGAGAGCAAACATTCAGTACTTC; CDR3 protein: CASSEPRANIQYF; D gene: NA; J gene: TRBJ2-4; clone size: NA; V gene: TRBV6-1
CDR3 DNA: TGTGCCAGCAGCTTCCTCAGGGAGGGAGTGTCTGGCTACACCTTC; CDR3 protein: CASSFLREGVSGYTF; D gene: NA; J gene: TRBJ1-2; clone size: many; V gene: TRBV7-8
CDR3 DNA: TGTGCCAGCAGACTCCGGGACAGCCAAGAGACCCAGTACTTC; CDR3 protein: CASRLRDSQETQYF; D gene: TRBD1; J gene: TRBJ2-5; clone size: many; V gene: TRBV7-9
CDR3 DNA: TGTGCCAGCAGCTTAGAGGGGACCTACTACGAGCAGTACTTC; CDR3 protein: CASSLEGTYYEQYF; D gene: NA; J gene: TRBJ2-7; clone size: many; V gene: TRBV7-9
CDR3 DNA: TGTGCCAGCAGCCATGTCCCCCACCAGCGGGGGGGCCTGGAGACCCAGTACTTC; CDR3 protein: CASSHVPHQRGGLETQYF; D gene: TRBD2; J gene: TRBJ2-5; clone size: many; V gene: TRBV14
CDR3 DNA: TGTGCCAGCAGCTTGGTGGGGGGAAAGGACGAGCAGTACTTC; CDR3 protein: CASSLVGGKDEQYF; D gene: NA; J gene: TRBJ2-7; clone size: many; V gene: TRBV5-5
CDR3 DNA: TGCGCCAGCCGAAGGGACAGGGCGAACACCGGGGAGCTGTTTTTT; CDR3 protein: CASRRDRANTGELFF; D gene: TRBD1; J gene: TRBJ2-2; clone size: many; V gene: TRBV10-1
CDR3 DNA: TGCAGTGCCCCGCCGCTAGCGTCTGATACGCAGTATTTT; CDR3 protein: CSAPPLASDTQYF; D gene: NA; J gene: TRBJ2-3; clone size: many; V gene: TRBV20-1
CDR3 DNA: TGTGCCAGCAAACGGGGGGGGGCGATCGCAGATACGCAGTATTTT; CDR3 protein: CASKRGGAIADTQYF; D gene: TRBD2; J gene: TRBJ2-3; clone size: many; V gene: TRBV6-1
CDR3 DNA: TGTGCCAGCAGCTTAGCCCCAGCGGGGGGACTCCAAGAGACCCAGTACTTC; CDR3 protein: CASSLAPAGGLQETQYF; D gene: TRBD2; J gene: TRBJ2-5; clone size: many; V gene: TRBV7-2
CDR3 DNA: TGTGCCAGCAGCCTCCAACAGGGGAACCAAGAGACCCAGTACTTC; CDR3 protein: CASSLQQGNQETQYF; D gene: TRBD1; J gene: TRBJ2-5; clone size: many; V gene: TRBV28
CDR3 DNA: TGCGCCAGCAGCTTAGGGCAGGGCTTCGGGCAGCCCCAGCATTTT; CDR3 protein: CASSLGQGFGQPQHF; D gene: NA; J gene: TRBJ1-5; clone size: many; V gene: TRBV5-1